These 31 T cell receptor beta chains were sequenced from one sample in a study of CD8 T cells in ankylosing spondylitis. In TCRdb, the 5' RACE reads were re-called with MiXCR into one record per CDR3 protein. There are 150,000 to 200,000 distinct CDR3 sequences in the sample; more than 9% occur only once, and around 29% lies in the top ten. The sequencing sample was made of blood, either unsorted or a sorted T cell fraction (not recorded which). The receptors shown here come from a male donor with ankylosing spondylitis or in good health (not recorded which).

The sample holds many counts of this clonotype. The rearrangement uses TRBV11-2 and TRBJ2-7, with 14 bases identical to TRBD2. This CDR3 spans 16 amino acids. Germline CDR1 reads SGHAT; CDR2 reads FQNNGV. J was trimmed by 3 bases and V by 5 bases; bases with no gene match: 6. This chain's CDR3 is CASSRWTSGGFYEQYF. The CDR3 DNA is TGTGCCAGCAGCCGTTGGACTAGCGGGGGGTTCTACGAGCAGTACTTC.

The chain has TRBV7-9 and TRBJ1-5; unclear D gene. Trimming took off 2 bases at V and 7 bases at J, with 9 bases between the two ends. The CDR3 sequence is 13 residues long. Germline V gene data show CDR1 as SEHNR and CDR2 as FQNEAQ (reference sequence). The DNA of the CDR3 is TGTGCCAGCAGCTTAACCTCGTCGCAGCCCCAGCATTTT. This gives the protein CASSLTSSQPQHF.

This clonotype was detected many times. The chain carries TRBV20-1 and TRBJ2-7; 7 positions agree with TRBD2. The trim removed 5 bases at V and 1 base at J, leaving 11 bases unmatched. CDR1 and CDR2 from the germline V gene are DFQATT and SNEGSKA (reference sequence). The CDR3 loop spans 15 amino acids. The CDR3 DNA is TGCAGTGCTGGCGACCCGCGGGGGAGGTCCTACGAGCAGTACTTC. Translated, it gives CSAGDPRGRSYEQYF.

This clonotype was seen at least ten times. The chain links TRBV28 to TRBJ2-3; tentatively, D is TRBD1 or TRBD2 (7 bases each). Per the germline V gene, CDR1 is MDHEN and CDR2 is SYDVKM. The V and J ends lost 3 bases and 2 bases respectively, with 18 bases between them. This CDR3 comprises 17 residues. The CDR3 DNA reads as TGTGCCAGCAGTTTGTGGGGGGGCGGGACAGACACAGATACGCAGTATTTT. Encoded protein: CASSLWGGGTDTDTQYF.

This clonotype was picked up a small number of times. The rearrangement uses TRBV19 and TRBJ2-4, with a possible D match to TRBD1 (6 bases). Trimming shortened V by 5 bases and J by 1 base, and 18 bases separated the two germline ends. The CDR3 runs to 17 residues. Germline-derived CDR1 and CDR2 are LNHDA and SQIVND (reference sequence). The CDR3 DNA is TGTGCCAGTAGTGCCAATGGGGGCGGCTATGCCAAAAACATTCAGTACTTC. Translation gives CASSANGGGYAKNIQYF.

This clonotype was picked up many times. V and J are TRBV29-1 and TRBJ2-1; 7 bases match TRBD1. Germline lookup yields CDR1 SQVTM and CDR2 ANQGSEA. Unmatched junction bases numbered 9, after V lost 0 bases and J lost 7 bases. This CDR3 has 15 amino acids. The CDR3 sequence is CSVEDQRTGGNEQFF. In nucleotides, the CDR3 is TGCAGCGTTGAAGATCAACGGACAGGAGGTAATGAGCAGTTCTTC.

This clonotype was counted many times. The V call is TRBV5-6, the J call TRBJ1-5, with 7 bases matching TRBD1. The CDR3 runs to 14 residues. V lost 3 bases, J lost 3 bases, and 3 bases stayed unmatched. Germline V lookup: CDR1 SGHDT, CDR2 YYEEEE. CDR3: CASSWGQTNQPQHF. CDR3 DNA: TGTGCCAGCAGCTGGGGACAGACCAATCAGCCCCAGCATTTT.

This clonotype was seen many times. The CDR3 DNA sequence: TGTGCCAGCTTCACTCCGGGACAGGGGCCCAACAATGAGCAGTTCTTC. This encodes CASFTPGQGPNNEQFF. This chain connects TRBV6-4 to TRBJ2-1; 10 bases fit TRBD1. CDR1 MRHNA and CDR2 SNTAGT come from the germline V gene. CDR3 length: 16 residues. J lost 5 bases, V lost 8 bases, and 12 bases had no gene match.

This clonotype was found many times. The chain employs TRBV28 and TRBJ1-4, with D possibly matching TRBD1 (5 bases). The CDR3 consists of 15 residues. CDR1 is MDHEN and CDR2 is SYDVKM in the germline V gene. Trimming pared 4 bases from V and 0 bases from J, leaving 9 bases between. This CDR3 is CASSSTGPTNEKLFF. The DNA for the CDR3 is TGTGCCAGCAGTTCCACAGGTCCAACTAATGAAAAACTGTTTTTT.

The chain carries TRBV11-2 and TRBJ1-1, with D perhaps matching TRBD1 (6 bases). V lost 5 bases and J 0 bases, leaving 13 bases between the germline ends. This CDR3 is 15 amino acids long. CDR1 and CDR2 (germline): SGHAT, FQNNGV. The CDR3, as DNA: TGTGCCAGCAGCCCCGGACAGCGAATGAACACTGAAGCTTTCTTT. This gives the protein CASSPGQRMNTEAFF.

This clonotype was recorded a few times. The chain links TRBV11-3 to TRBJ2-5; no clear D. The CDR3 contains 16 residues. V was cut by 5 bases and J by 0 bases, with 16 bases left in between. CDR1 and CDR2 (germline): SGHNT, YENEEA. The CDR3 region has the DNA TGTGCCAGCAGCCTTAGGGCCCTACAACACCAAGAGACCCAGTACTTC. Protein: CASSLRALQHQETQYF.

This clonotype was found many times. This rearrangement joins TRBV6-5 to TRBJ2-3; possibly TRBD2 for D (6 bases). The CDR3 length is 15 residues. CDR1 MNHEY and CDR2 SVGAGI come from the germline V gene. V lost 6 bases and J lost 2, with 15 bases in between. The DNA of the CDR3 is TGTGCCAGCAGGGTTGCCGGAGGGAACACAGATACGCAGTATTTT. It translates to CASRVAGGNTDTQYF.

This clonotype was counted at least ten times. The chain combines TRBV14 with TRBJ2-5; 12 nucleotides line up with TRBD2. This CDR3 is built from 19 residues. With V trimmed by 3 bases and J by 0 bases, 11 bases remained unmatched. From germline, CDR1 is SGHDN and CDR2 FVKESK. CDR3 residues: CASSHPGLAGYAHQETQYF. CDR3 bases: TGTGCCAGCAGCCACCCGGGACTAGCGGGTTACGCCCACCAAGAGACCCAGTACTTC.

This clonotype was observed at least ten times. This chain links TRBV5-1 with TRBJ1-1; no clear D. With 0 bases removed from V and 7 bases from J, the gap between germline ends came to 16 bases. CDR3 length: 15 residues. Germline V lookup: CDR1 SGHRS, CDR2 YFSETQ. The DNA for the CDR3 is TGCGCCAGCAGCTTGGAGCACGGGCCCTTTAATGAAGCTTTCTTT. Translated, it gives CASSLEHGPFNEAFF.

This clonotype was detected many times. V usage is TRBV10-1 and J usage is TRBJ2-3; 7 bases agree with TRBD1. Germline V gene lookup returns CDR1 WNHNN and CDR2 SYGVQD (reference sequence). This CDR3 is built from 15 residues. J was trimmed by 2 bases and V by 5 bases; bases with no gene match: 7. This CDR3 reads CASSTGASHTDTQYF. The CDR3 DNA is TGCGCCAGCAGTACAGGGGCCTCGCACACAGATACGCAGTATTTT.

The sample holds many counts of this clonotype. This chain uses TRBV15 with TRBJ1-1; D unclear. Germline V gene lookup returns CDR1 LNHNV and CDR2 YYDKDF (reference sequence). This CDR3 region has 15 residues. The germline V and J ends were trimmed by 1 base and 12 bases, with 21 bases remaining between them. The CDR3 protein is CATSRVREALPISFF. For the CDR3, the DNA is TGTGCCACCAGCAGAGTGAGAGAAGCCCTCCCGATATCTTTCTTT.

This clonotype showed up just a few times. The chain uses TRBV12-3 or TRBV12-4 and TRBJ1-6, with D perhaps matching TRBD1 (5 bases). Trimming removed 0 bases from V and 8 bases from J, with 14 bases in between. This CDR3 is built from 16 residues. In DNA, the CDR3 is TGTGCCAGCAGTTTAGCGGCCGGGTTAGGGGATTCACCCCTCCACTTT. Protein sequence: CASSLAAGLGDSPLHF.

This clonotype was picked up a small number of times. This chain connects TRBV15 to TRBJ2-7; the D is unclear. The V and J ends lost 3 bases and 7 bases respectively, with 13 bases between them. This CDR3 contains 13 residues. CDR1 is LNHNV and CDR2 is YYDKDF in the germline V gene (reference sequence). For the CDR3, the DNA is TGTGCCACCAGCAGTCGGACCCTCCGGGAGCAGTACTTC. Translated: CATSSRTLREQYF.

This clonotype was counted many times. This chain's CDR3 is CASSQGLAGEVQYF. DNA of the CDR3: TGCGCCAGCAGCCAGGGACTAGCGGGAGAAGTGCAGTACTTC. The V call is TRBV5-1, the J call TRBJ2-7, with 14 nucleotides matching TRBD2. CDR1 is SGHRS, CDR2 YFSETQ, per germline. This CDR3 comprises 14 residues. The junction had 6 bases not matched to a gene; V was cut back by 4 bases and J by 9 bases.

Concerning this clonotype itself: A much larger clone is a single base away; this may be a read error. CDR3 DNA sequence: TGTGTCACCAGCAGACCACTAGCGGGAGCCTACGAGCAGTACTTC. It is translated as CVTSRPLAGAYEQYF. The chain joins TRBV15 to TRBJ2-7, with 11 bases lining up with TRBD2. The CDR3 contains 15 residues. The germline CDR1 and CDR2 sequences are LNHNV and YYDKDF (reference sequence).

This clonotype has a count of ten or more. The chain recombines TRBV4-3 with TRBJ2-3; maybe TRBD1 (6 bases). Deletions cut 2 bases from V and 2 bases from J, with 8 bases between. The CDR3 covers 14 residues. Germline CDR1 LGHNA, CDR2 YSLEER. CDR3: CASSQQGNTDTQYF. CDR3 coding DNA: TGCGCCAGCAGCCAACAGGGGAACACAGATACGCAGTATTTT.

This rearrangement joins TRBV15 to TRBJ2-1; 9 positions agree with TRBD1. After removal of 3 bases from V and 5 bases from J, the junction contained 8 bases not matched to a gene. Germline CDR1 reads LNHNV; CDR2 reads YYDKDF (reference sequence). The CDR3 has 16 residues. In DNA, the CDR3 is TGTGCCACCAGCAGGTACACAGGGGGCCGAGACAATGAGCAGTTCTTC. As protein: CATSRYTGGRDNEQFF.

This clonotype was seen ten or more times. V usage is TRBV7-9 and J usage is TRBJ2-2; 8 bases fit TRBD1. Trimming took 3 bases from V and 7 from J; bases not matched to a gene: 4. In germline, CDR1 is SEHNR, CDR2 FQNEAQ (reference sequence). The CDR3 runs to 14 residues. CDR3 protein: CASSLQGAIGELFF. The CDR3 coding sequence is TGTGCCAGCAGCTTGCAGGGGGCTATCGGGGAGCTGTTTTTT.

J is TRBJ2-7 and V is TRBV10-1, with a tentative D call TRBD1 (5 bases). CDR1 is WNHNN and CDR2 is SYGVQD in the germline V gene (reference sequence). V shed 7 bases and J shed 6 bases, with 7 bases lying between them. This CDR3 is built from 10 residues. CDR3 in DNA: TGCGCCAGCAAAAGGGGCGAGCAGTACTTC. Translation: CASKRGEQYF.

The chain is built from TRBV12-5 and TRBJ2-1; TRBD1 matches at 10 bases. J was trimmed by 4 bases and V by 6 bases; bases with no gene match: 6. Germline-derived CDR1 and CDR2 are LGHNT and FRNRAP. The CDR3 covers 15 residues. CDR3 coding DNA: TGTGCTAGTGGACGTGACAGGGGGCTGTACAATGAGCAGTTCTTC. Residues: CASGRDRGLYNEQFF. Complete variable domain (other parts from reference TRBV12-5 and TRBJ2-1): DARVTQTPRHKVTEMGQEVTMRCQPILGHNTVFWYRQTMMQGLELLAYFRNRAPLDDSGMPKDRFSAEMPDATLATLKIQPSEPRDSAVYFCASGRDRGLYNEQFFGPGTRLTVL.

This clonotype showed up many times. The CDR3 spells CATSDLKDSPNYGYTF. CDR3 sequence (DNA): TGTGCCACCAGTGATTTGAAGGACAGTCCTAACTATGGCTACACCTTC. The rearrangement joins TRBV24-1 to TRBJ1-2, with D tentatively TRBD1 (6 bases). Per the germline V gene, CDR1 is KGHDR and CDR2 is SFDVKD. This CDR3 spans 16 amino acids. Trimming took 0 bases from V and 0 from J, leaving 10 bases between them.

The J gene is TRBJ2-1, the V gene TRBV12-3 or TRBV12-4, with TRBD2 identical over 11 bases. This CDR3 has 19 residues. The junction had 7 bases not matched to a gene; V was cut back by 0 bases and J by 0 bases. DNA for the CDR3: TGTGCCAGCAGTTTAGCGCGAGGGACTAGCGGAAGCTCCTACAATGAGCAGTTCTTC. Amino acid sequence: CASSLARGTSGSSYNEQFF.

This clonotype was observed at least ten times. V gene TRBV12-3 or TRBV12-4 combines with J gene TRBJ2-3, with 7 bases lining up with TRBD2. J was trimmed by 1 base and V by 5 bases; bases with no gene match: 3. This CDR3 comprises 14 residues. CDR3 residues: CASSGTTRTDTQYF. In DNA form, the CDR3 reads TGTGCCAGCAGTGGGACTACCCGCACAGATACGCAGTATTTT.

This clonotype was seen repeatedly, ten times or more. The chain carries TRBV28 and TRBJ1-4; D possibly corresponds to TRBD1 (5 bases). The germline V gene has CDR1 MDHEN and CDR2 SYDVKM. The CDR3 loop spans 15 amino acids. V lost 8 bases to trimming and J lost 7 bases, with 20 bases between them. CDR3 sequence reads: CASRRRDQKSEKLFF. The DNA for the CDR3 is TGTGCCAGCCGTCGCCGGGACCAGAAAAGTGAAAAACTGTTTTTT.

This clonotype appeared many times. The J gene is TRBJ2-7, the V gene TRBV3-1; 8 bases match TRBD2. With 4 bases clipped from V and 3 bases from J, the junction kept 8 bases outside the gene matches. Germline V lookup: CDR1 LGHDT, CDR2 YNNKEL (reference sequence). CDR3 length: 15 amino acids. The CDR3 region has the DNA TGTGCCAGCAGCCCAGATAGCGGGGCAAACTACGAGCAGTACTTC. It is translated as CASSPDSGANYEQYF.

This clonotype was counted only a few times. The chain employs TRBV30 and TRBJ2-7, with 7 nucleotides matching TRBD1. The CDR3 is 13 residues long. V lost 3 bases and J lost 3; bases outside the gene matches: 5. Germline CDR1 is GTSNPN and CDR2 is SVGIG (reference sequence). This chain's CDR3 is CAWRRDSNYEQYF. The CDR3 region has the DNA TGTGCCTGGAGACGGGACAGTAACTACGAGCAGTACTTC.